This entry describes one T cell receptor beta chain. As yet, its antigen is unknown. Other nucleotide sequences in the sample specify the same CDR3. This record comes from a study of cytomegalovirus exposure and HLA in healthy donors. Study conclusions and caveats: Presence/absence analyses rested on an assumption that sequencing depth was roughly uniform across donors.

Trimming removed 3 bases from V and 4 bases from J; junction bases left unmatched: 3. This CDR3 comprises 14 residues. The germline gives CDR1 SGHAT, CDR2 FQNNGV. PCR was performed using 60 Vbeta and 13 Jbeta primers. The repertoire was sequenced with immunoSEQ multiplex PCR; TCRdb's copy has only in-frame clones and lacks some. The sample has fewer than 200,000 clones, 77% seen once. The clonotype originates from a man between 25 and 39 years old in good health and CMV-seropositive. The V call is TRBV11-2, the J call TRBJ2-5; the match to TRBD1 covers 9 bases. Sequenced material: PBMCs. CDR3 amino acids: CASSLGQGGETQYF. The CDR3 coding sequence is TGTGCCAGCAGCTTGGGACAGGGTGGAGAGACCCAGTACTTC.